Listed here are 19 T cell receptor beta chains from one sample, sequenced in a study of blood T cell repertoires in COVID-19. Method: immunoSEQ multiplex PCR; TCRdb's copy keeps in-frame clones and lacks some. The sample yields 25,000 to 35,000 clones, 77% seen once. Sequencing used peripheral blood. The receptors originated from a woman in her seventies with active or convalescent COVID-19.

The chain recombines TRBV6-5 with TRBJ1-2; D is perhaps TRBD1 (5 bases). V was trimmed by 0 bases and J by 6 bases, leaving 14 bases between them. CDR3 size: 15 residues. Germline V gene lookup returns CDR1 MNHEY and CDR2 SVGAGI. The CDR3 here is CASSYSPTPRDGYTF. The CDR3 bases are TGTGCCAGCAGTTACTCTCCTACCCCCAGGGATGGCTACACCTTC.

V usage is TRBV30 and J usage is TRBJ1-2, with TRBD1 matching over 8 bases. The CDR3 length is 14 residues. The trim removed 5 bases at V and 2 bases at J, leaving 7 bases unmatched. Germline CDR1 is GTSNPN and CDR2 is SVGIG (reference sequence). CDR3 loop: CAWEGQGVNYGYTF. The CDR3 nucleotides read TGTGCCTGGGAAGGACAGGGCGTGAACTATGGCTACACCTTC.

The V gene is TRBV5-1, the J gene TRBJ2-3; tentatively, D is TRBD2 (5 bases). The germline V gene has CDR1 SGHRS and CDR2 YFSETQ. CDR3 length: 14 amino acids. The ends were cut back, 6 bases at V and 2 bases at J, with 13 bases in the middle. The CDR3 DNA sequence: TGCGCCAGCACGCAACTAGGGTTCACAGATACGCAGTATTTT. Residues: CASTQLGFTDTQYF. Together with reference TRBV5-1 and TRBJ2-3, the CDR3 gives the full variable domain: KAGVTQTPRYLIKTRGQQVTLSCSPISGHRSVSWYQQTPGQGLQFLFEYFSETQRNKGNFPGRFSGRQFSNSRSEMNVSTLELGDSALYLCASTQLGFTDTQYFGPGTRLTVL.

This rearrangement joins TRBV15 to TRBJ1-3, with TRBD1 identical over 9 bases. From germline, CDR1 is LNHNV and CDR2 YYDKDF (reference sequence). The CDR3 has 15 residues. Germline trimming cut 3 bases from V and 3 bases from J; bases unmatched to any gene: 3. CDR3 loop: CATSRDRGGGNTIYF. The CDR3 DNA sequence: TGTGCCACCAGCAGGGACAGGGGAGGTGGAAACACCATATATTTT.

The rearrangement uses TRBV2 and TRBJ2-7; D possibly corresponds to TRBD2 (5 bases). Trimming pared 10 bases from V and 6 bases from J, leaving 19 bases between. Germline assignment: CDR1 SNHLY and CDR2 FYNNEI. The CDR3 consists of 13 residues. The CDR3 spells CATRPEVGGEQYF. DNA of the CDR3: TGTGCCACAAGGCCAGAAGTTGGAGGCGAGCAGTACTTC.

In its sample, this clone was seen once. J is TRBJ1-4 and V is TRBV5-1, with a tentative D call TRBD1 (5 bases). This CDR3 region has 15 residues. V lost 0 bases and J 2 bases, leaving 8 bases between the germline ends. Looked up from germline, CDR1 is SGHRS and CDR2 is YFSETQ. The CDR3 bases are TGCGCCAGCAGCTTGGCGGCAGGGACTAATGAAAAACTGTTTTTT. Its protein is CASSLAAGTNEKLFF.

V gene TRBV18 combines with J gene TRBJ1-1, with TRBD1 matching over 8 bases. Losses at the gene ends were 4 bases for V and 2 bases for J; bases not matched to a gene: 3. Germline V gene data show CDR1 as KGHSH and CDR2 as LQKENI. The CDR3 sequence is 14 residues long. The CDR3 loop is CASSRQGLNTEAFF. DNA of the CDR3: TGTGCCAGCTCACGACAGGGGCTAAACACTGAAGCTTTCTTT.

V gene TRBV6-5 combines with J gene TRBJ2-7; D is ambiguous. V was trimmed by 4 bases and J by 3 bases, leaving 4 bases between them. The CDR3 consists of 11 residues. Per the germline V gene, CDR1 is MNHEY and CDR2 is SVGAGI. CDR3 residues: CASSSYYEQYF. The CDR3 bases are TGTGCCAGCAGTTCCTACTACGAGCAGTACTTC.

The chain couples TRBV9 to TRBJ2-7; D remains unclear. There are 14 residues in the CDR3. V shed 4 bases and J shed 7 bases, with 18 bases lying between them. Germline CDR1 and CDR2: SGDLS and YYNGEE. The CDR3 coding sequence is TGTGCCAGCAGCCCCTCCACCCTTGGCTGGGAGCAGTACTTC. Amino acid sequence: CASSPSTLGWEQYF.

The chain combines TRBV5-1 with TRBJ1-1, with a possible D match to TRBD1 (5 bases). The CDR3 contains 15 residues. V shed 0 bases and J shed 4 bases, with 13 bases lying between them. Germline lookup yields CDR1 SGHRS and CDR2 YFSETQ. CDR3 protein: CASSLESGPGTEAFF. The CDR3 region has the DNA TGCGCCAGCAGCTTGGAGTCAGGGCCGGGCACTGAAGCTTTCTTT.

This clone was counted only a few times. This chain connects TRBV5-1 to TRBJ1-1; no clear D gene. V was pared by 0 bases and J by 4 bases, with 13 bases between. CDR1 and CDR2 (germline): SGHRS, YFSETQ. This CDR3 region has 15 residues. The CDR3 DNA follows: TGCGCCAGCAGCTTGGATCGGGGATCAGCCACTGAAGCTTTCTTT. This translates into CASSLDRGSATEAFF.

This sequence joins TRBV30 and TRBJ2-7; D unclear. CDR1 GTSNPN and CDR2 SVGIG come from the germline V gene (reference sequence). This CDR3 contains 16 residues. The V and J ends lost 0 bases and 3 bases respectively, with 18 bases between them. The CDR3 DNA reads as TGTGCCTGGAGTGTAAGGAGTCTGTCGGTAAGCTACGAGCAGTACTTC. Protein sequence: CAWSVRSLSVSYEQYF.

The rearrangement links TRBV7-2 to TRBJ1-6, with TRBD1 identical over 9 bases. CDR3 length equals 17 residues. Germline CDR1 and CDR2: SGHTA and FQGNSA. Unmatched junction bases numbered 8, after V lost 1 base and J lost 7 bases. The CDR3 loop is CASSLGTGGRINSPLHF. DNA for the CDR3: TGTGCCAGCAGCTTAGGTACAGGGGGCAGAATAAATTCACCCCTCCACTTT.

The J gene is TRBJ2-5, the V gene TRBV4-1, with 11 bases lining up with TRBD2. The CDR3 contains 18 residues. Per the germline V gene, CDR1 is MGHRA and CDR2 is YSYEKL. The trim removed 3 bases at V and 1 base at J, leaving 10 bases unmatched. CDR3 protein: CASSHTSGGGPLQETQYF. For the CDR3, the DNA is TGCGCCAGCAGCCATACTAGCGGGGGAGGGCCCCTCCAAGAGACCCAGTACTTC.

This chain uses TRBV19 with TRBJ2-3; no clear D. Trimming removed 4 bases at V and 7 bases at J, with 12 bases between. CDR3 length: 13 amino acids. Germline V CDR1 and CDR2: LNHDA, SQIVND (reference sequence). CDR3 DNA: TGTGCCAGTAGTACCCTGATAGCAAATACGCAGTATTTT. This codes for CASSTLIANTQYF.

The table lists this clone with a few counts. The rearrangement uses TRBV6-1 and TRBJ2-1, with D possibly matching TRBD2 (6 bases). V was pared by 4 bases and J by 4 bases, with 17 bases between. This CDR3 spans 16 amino acids. CDR1 is MNHNS, CDR2 SASEGT, per germline. CDR3 protein: CASSVHGGGIYNEQFF. In DNA, the CDR3 is TGTGCCAGCAGTGTGCATGGCGGAGGGATTTACAATGAGCAGTTCTTC.

This chain uses TRBV19 with TRBJ2-1; 10 bases line up with TRBD2. CDR1 and CDR2 from the germline V gene are LNHDA and SQIVND (reference sequence). J gave up 7 bases and V 1 base, and 4 bases lay outside the gene matches. CDR3 size: 15 residues. CDR3 sequence reads: CASSIGTSGWNEQFF. The CDR3 DNA reads TGTGCCAGTAGTATAGGGACTAGCGGATGGAATGAGCAGTTCTTC.

Here the CDR3 reads CASSLDAADYEQYF. The CDR3 coding sequence is TGTGCCAGCAGCTTAGACGCCGCGGACTACGAGCAGTACTTC. V and J are TRBV7-2 and TRBJ2-7; D is undetermined. Between the trimmed V and J ends, which lost 1 base and 3 bases, there was a span of 10 bases. The germline CDR1 and CDR2 sequences are SGHTA and FQGNSA. This CDR3 has 14 residues.

V usage is TRBV19 and J usage is TRBJ2-1, with 7 bases identical to TRBD2. The CDR3 totals 15 residues. Germline lookup yields CDR1 LNHDA and CDR2 SQIVND (reference sequence). V lost 7 bases, J lost 8 bases, and 14 bases stayed unmatched. CDR3 loop: CASTERGGRGYEQFF. CDR3 in DNA: TGTGCCAGTACTGAGAGAGGCGGGAGAGGCTATGAGCAGTTCTTC.